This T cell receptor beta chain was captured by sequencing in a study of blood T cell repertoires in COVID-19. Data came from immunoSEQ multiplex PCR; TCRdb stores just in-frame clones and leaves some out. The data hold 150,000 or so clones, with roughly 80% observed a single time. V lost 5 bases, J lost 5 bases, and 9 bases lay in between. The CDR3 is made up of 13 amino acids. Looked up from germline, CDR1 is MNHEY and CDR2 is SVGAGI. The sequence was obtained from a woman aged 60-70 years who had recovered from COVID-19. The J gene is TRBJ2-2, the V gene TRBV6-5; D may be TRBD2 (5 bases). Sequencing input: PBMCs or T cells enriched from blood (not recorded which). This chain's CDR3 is CASSRPGTGELFF. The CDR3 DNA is TGTGCCAGCAGTCGTCCGGGAACCGGGGAGCTGTTTTTT.